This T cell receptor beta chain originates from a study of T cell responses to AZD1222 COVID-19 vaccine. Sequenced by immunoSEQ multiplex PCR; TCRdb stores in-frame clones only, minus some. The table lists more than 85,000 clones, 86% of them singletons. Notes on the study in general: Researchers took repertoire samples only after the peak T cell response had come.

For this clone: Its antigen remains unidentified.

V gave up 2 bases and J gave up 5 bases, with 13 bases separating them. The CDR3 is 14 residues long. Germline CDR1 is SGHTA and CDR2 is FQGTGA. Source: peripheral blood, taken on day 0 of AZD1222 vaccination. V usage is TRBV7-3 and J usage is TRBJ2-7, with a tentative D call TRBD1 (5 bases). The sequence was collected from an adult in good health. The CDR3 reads CASSLGPLGDEQYF. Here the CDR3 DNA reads TGTGCCAGCAGCTTAGGACCCCTAGGGGACGAGCAGTACTTC.